The 28 T cell receptor beta chains listed next were all sequenced from one sample in a study of blood T cell repertoires in COVID-19 (dated by TCRdb to 2020 to 2022). Libraries were made using the immunoSEQ multiplex PCR assay. TCRdb's version of the immuneACCESS table is confined to in-frame rearrangements and falls short of the full clone set. An unresolved V gene accounts for under half of the shortfall where checked; the remainder is of unknown origin. Here the sample has over 150,000 clones; 75% to 80% occur a single time. The top ten hold under 2% of the sample. The material sequenced was peripheral blood. Receptors originate from a man at least 80 years old with acute or convalescent COVID-19.

The gene calls are TRBV7-8 and TRBJ2-7; tentatively, D is TRBD2 (7 bases). V lost 4 bases and J 0 bases, leaving 13 bases between the germline ends. The CDR3 consists of 15 residues. Germline values: CDR1 SGHVS, CDR2 FQNEAQ. CDR3 in DNA: TGTGCCAGCAGCTCGGGGGCGGGGGCCTCCTACGAGCAGTACTTC. Its protein is CASSSGAGASYEQYF.

The chain is built from TRBV7-8 and TRBJ1-1, with TRBD1 identical over 9 bases. Germline V lookup: CDR1 SGHVS, CDR2 FQNEAQ. V lost 8 bases and J lost 5; bases outside the gene matches: 6. The CDR3 covers 13 residues. CDR3 loop: CASGDREYTEAFF. Here the CDR3 DNA reads TGTGCCAGCGGGGACAGGGAATATACTGAAGCTTTCTTT.

The CDR3 loop is CASSPVGLAGGLVYEQYF. Written as DNA, the CDR3 is TGTGCCAGCAGCCCCGTGGGACTAGCGGGGGGCCTTGTGTACGAGCAGTACTTC. The rearrangement links TRBV7-9 to TRBJ2-7, with TRBD2 identical over 15 bases. J lost 4 bases, V lost 5 bases, and 12 bases had no gene match. The CDR3 is 18 residues long. Germline V lookup: CDR1 SEHNR, CDR2 FQNEAQ (reference sequence).

The chain uses TRBV6-2 or TRBV6-3 and TRBJ2-5, with D hard to call. The CDR3 runs to 12 residues. The germline gives CDR1 MNHEY, CDR2 SVGEGT. V was clipped by 5 bases and J by 3 bases, with 7 bases between them. The CDR3 spells CASSPREETQYF. The CDR3 region has the DNA TGTGCCAGCAGTCCCCGGGAAGAGACCCAGTACTTC.

The chain is built from TRBV5-4 and TRBJ2-3; 7 bases line up with TRBD1. V lost 4 bases and J lost 4; bases outside the gene matches: 3. The germline V gene has CDR1 SGHNT and CDR2 YYREEE (reference sequence). CDR3 length equals 13 residues. In nucleotides, the CDR3 is TGTGCCAGCAGCCAAGGACAGGCAGATACGCAGTATTTT. Translation gives CASSQGQADTQYF.

This clone has only a few counts. The chain has TRBV10-3 and TRBJ1-5; D may be TRBD1 (5 bases). V lost 3 bases and J 5 bases, leaving 8 bases between the germline ends. The CDR3 has 13 residues. Germline V CDR1 and CDR2: ENHRY, SYGVKD. The DNA for the CDR3 is TGTGCCATCAGTGACGGGGGTTATCAGCCCCAGCATTTT. Translated: CAISDGGYQPQHF.

This clone showed up just once. V and J are TRBV6-1 and TRBJ1-2; D may be TRBD1 (6 bases). This CDR3 has 15 amino acids. CDR1 and CDR2 from the germline V gene are MNHNS and SASEGT. Trimming cost V 3 bases and J 0 bases, with 11 bases left between them. This CDR3 reads CASSEGAQANYGYTF. The CDR3 DNA follows: TGTGCCAGCAGTGAGGGGGCCCAGGCTAACTATGGCTACACCTTC.

The chain employs TRBV6-5 and TRBJ2-1; 11 bases agree with TRBD1. Germline values: CDR1 MNHEY, CDR2 SVGAGI. This CDR3 is built from 13 residues. V gave up 5 bases and J gave up 8 bases; unmatched junction bases: 2. CDR3 in amino acids: CASSTGQGDEQFF. The CDR3 nucleotides are TGTGCCAGCAGTACGGGACAGGGGGATGAGCAGTTCTTC.

The V call is TRBV4-3, the J call TRBJ1-1; TRBD1 matches 9 bases. V was clipped by 4 bases and J by 7 bases; unmatched bases: 7. The CDR3 is 14 residues long. From germline, CDR1 is LGHNA and CDR2 YSLEER. This chain's CDR3 is CASSRKTGGVEAFF. The DNA of the CDR3 is TGCGCCAGCAGCCGTAAAACAGGGGGCGTTGAAGCTTTCTTT.

The CDR3 nucleotides are TGTGCCAGCAGCTTGATTCTTGATACGCAGTATTTT. Its translation: CASSLILDTQYF. The chain couples TRBV5-5 to TRBJ2-3; D is unresolved. The CDR3 runs to 12 residues. V dropped 1 base and J dropped 6 bases, with 6 bases sitting between them. Germline assignment: CDR1 SGHKS and CDR2 YYEKEE (reference sequence).

The rearrangement joins TRBV30 to TRBJ1-2; perhaps TRBD1 as D (5 bases). This CDR3 has 15 amino acids. Deletions cut 0 bases from V and 2 bases from J, with 13 bases between. Germline V lookup: CDR1 GTSNPN, CDR2 SVGIG (reference sequence). The CDR3 DNA follows: TGTGCCTGGAGTGTCACAGGACGAACCAACTATGGCTACACCTTC. This encodes CAWSVTGRTNYGYTF. The whole variable domain, remainder taken from reference TRBV30 and TRBJ1-2, is SQTIHQWPATLVQPVGSPLSLECTVEGTSNPNLYWYRQAAGRGLQLLFYSVGIGQISSEVPQNLSASRPQDRQFILSSKKLLLSDSGFYLCAWSVTGRTNYGYTFGSGTRLTVV.

This clone was counted a few times. This sequence joins TRBV5-1 and TRBJ2-1; 10 nucleotides align to TRBD2. There are 15 residues in the CDR3. Germline CDR1 is SGHRS and CDR2 is YFSETQ. The trim removed 1 base at V and 6 bases at J, leaving 4 bases unmatched. The CDR3 DNA reads TGCGCCAGCAGCTTGAGGCTAGCGGGGGCCAATGAGCAGTTCTTC. Translation: CASSLRLAGANEQFF. Together with reference TRBV5-1 and TRBJ2-1, the CDR3 gives the full variable domain: KAGVTQTPRYLIKTRGQQVTLSCSPISGHRSVSWYQQTPGQGLQFLFEYFSETQRNKGNFPGRFSGRQFSNSRSEMNVSTLELGDSALYLCASSLRLAGANEQFFGPGTRLTVL.

This clone appeared once. The J gene is TRBJ1-3, the V gene TRBV1. TRBV1 is annotated as a pseudogene. CDR3 length: 16 amino acids. The CDR3 DNA reads TGCACCAGCAGCCAAGGTGAGGGAAGCTCTGGAAACACCATATATTTT. As protein: CTSSQGEGSSGNTIYF.

This clone was seen more than once but under ten times. The chain has TRBV30 and TRBJ1-1; D not certain. This CDR3 contains 13 residues. In germline, CDR1 is GTSNPN, CDR2 SVGIG (reference sequence). The V end lost 2 bases, the J end lost 1 base, and 8 bases lay between the germline ends. CDR3 sequence: CAWSSSGNTEAFF. In DNA, the CDR3 is TGTGCCTGGAGTAGTAGCGGGAACACTGAAGCTTTCTTT.

The chain is built from TRBV6-5 and TRBJ2-5; 10 bases are shared with TRBD2. The CDR3 is made up of 15 amino acids. V lost 7 bases and J lost 5; bases outside the gene matches: 10. Germline CDR1 MNHEY, CDR2 SVGAGI. This chain's CDR3 is CASTQSGGAGETQYF. For the CDR3, the DNA is TGTGCCAGCACCCAAAGCGGGGGGGCCGGGGAGACCCAGTACTTC.

The chain links TRBV16 to TRBJ1-1, with no clear D. V lost 2 bases to trimming and J lost 3 bases, with 10 bases between them. Germline lookup yields CDR1 KGHSY and CDR2 FQNENV. The CDR3 extends over 14 amino acids. The CDR3 reads CASSQNAGDTEAFF. The DNA for the CDR3 is TGTGCCAGCAGCCAAAACGCCGGGGACACTGAAGCTTTCTTT.

This clone has only a few counts. The gene calls are TRBV11-2 and TRBJ1-1, with D perhaps TRBD1 (5 bases). CDR1 and CDR2 from the germline V gene are SGHAT and FQNNGV. V was pared by 0 bases and J by 3 bases, with 11 bases between. The CDR3 is 15 residues long. CDR3 nucleotide sequence: TGTGCCAGCAGCTTAGATCAGGGCGGGGACACTGAAGCTTTCTTT. It translates to CASSLDQGGDTEAFF.

CDR3 loop: CASSYEVLWTGNTIYF. The CDR3 bases are TGTGCCAGCAGTTATGAAGTCCTTTGGACAGGAAACACCATATATTTT. The chain links TRBV6-6 to TRBJ1-3; D may be TRBD1 (5 bases). Per the germline V gene, CDR1 is MNHNY and CDR2 is SVGAGI (reference sequence). Deletions cut 3 bases from V and 4 bases from J, with 16 bases between. The CDR3 loop spans 16 amino acids.

Details on this clone: One end of the junction is discordant with germline, which a read error may explain. The V gene is TRBV24-1, the J gene TRBJ2-5; TRBD2 matches 7 bases. Germline V gene sequence: CDR1 KGHDR, CDR2 SFDVKD. The CDR3 is 16 amino acids. The CDR3 is CATSALTGGGQETQYF. In DNA form, the CDR3 reads TGTGCCACAAGTGCCCTAACGGGGGGTGGACAAGAGACCCAGTACTTC.

The V gene is TRBV6-5, the J gene TRBJ1-6; possible D gene TRBD1, 5 bases. The V end lost 11 bases, the J end lost 7 bases, and 18 bases lay between the germline ends. The CDR3 runs to 14 residues. CDR1 is MNHEY, CDR2 SVGAGI, per germline. CDR3 in amino acids: CAVRSGGGNSPLHF. CDR3 sequence (DNA): TGTGCCGTTCGGAGCGGGGGAGGAAATTCACCCCTCCACTTT.

The chain recombines TRBV3-1 (or the pseudogene TRBV3-2) with TRBJ2-5, with D possibly matching TRBD1 (5 bases). CDR3 size: 14 residues. Per germline, CDR1 LGHDT and CDR2 YNNKEL (reference sequence). V shed 0 bases and J shed 1 base, with 6 bases lying between them. The CDR3 DNA reads as TGTGCCAGCAGCCAAGACAGGGTCCAAGAGACCCAGTACTTC. Translating gives CASSQDRVQETQYF.

CDR3 sequence (DNA): TGTGCCAGCAGCTTAGAGACTAGCGGGGGGGCATACAATGAGCAGTTCTTC. Its translation: CASSLETSGGAYNEQFF. The V gene is TRBV11-3, the J gene TRBJ2-1; 14 nucleotides align to TRBD2. J was trimmed by 4 bases and V by 0 bases; bases with no gene match: 2. This CDR3 is built from 17 residues. From germline, CDR1 is SGHNT and CDR2 YENEEA.

This chain joins TRBV7-9 and TRBJ2-3; the D is unclear. The CDR3 spans 12 residues. CDR1 is SEHNR, CDR2 FQNEAQ, per germline (reference sequence). Trimming pared 7 bases from V and 2 bases from J, leaving 7 bases between. In DNA form, the CDR3 reads TGTGCCAGCACCCTATCCACAGATACGCAGTATTTT. Its protein is CASTLSTDTQYF.

This rearrangement joins TRBV10-2 to TRBJ2-2; no clear D. The CDR3 has 12 residues. Germline V gives CDR1 WSHSY, CDR2 SAAADI. With 8 bases removed from V and 5 bases from J, the gap between germline ends came to 9 bases. CDR3 sequence: CASRELTGELFF. The CDR3 coding sequence is TGCGCCAGCCGCGAACTAACCGGGGAGCTGTTTTTT.

The rearrangement uses TRBV7-2 and TRBJ2-3; a weak D match, TRBD1 (6 bases). There are 13 residues in the CDR3. Germline CDR1 and CDR2: SGHTA and FQGNSA. V was trimmed by 4 bases and J by 5 bases, leaving 10 bases between them. The CDR3 DNA reads TGTGCCAGCAGCTCCCAGGACAGAGATACGCAGTATTTT. Residues: CASSSQDRDTQYF.

This clone was detected only once. The V call is TRBV27, the J call TRBJ2-5; the D gene is possibly TRBD1 (5 bases). Germline CDR1 and CDR2: MNHEY and SMNVEV (reference sequence). The CDR3 spans 13 residues. Trimming shortened V by 3 bases and J by 5 bases, and 10 bases separated the two germline ends. CDR3 amino acids: CASSLWGLETQYF. The DNA of the CDR3 is TGTGCCAGCAGTTTGTGGGGCTTGGAGACCCAGTACTTC.

This clone was seen at least ten times. The chain carries TRBV14 and TRBJ1-6; no firm D call. Germline V gene lookup returns CDR1 SGHDN and CDR2 FVKESK. The CDR3 has 15 residues. Trimming shortened V by 4 bases and J by 7 bases, and 14 bases separated the two germline ends. CDR3 protein: CASSLRGPQNSPLHF. As DNA, the CDR3 is TGTGCCAGCAGCCTCCGCGGGCCGCAGAATTCACCCCTCCACTTT.

The sample holds one count of this clone. The DNA for the CDR3 is TGTGCCAGCAGCTTGGGAACCGGGAGCCAAGAGACCCAGTACTTC. It encodes CASSLGTGSQETQYF. This chain links TRBV5-4 with TRBJ2-5; D possibly corresponds to TRBD2 (6 bases). This CDR3 is 15 amino acids long. V was pared by 0 bases and J by 1 base, with 10 bases between. CDR1 SGHNT and CDR2 YYREEE come from the germline V gene (reference sequence).